The source of this T cell receptor beta chain is a study of neoadjuvant anti-PD-1 for oral cavity cancer. Patients had newly diagnosed, untreated stage II-IVA oral cavity squamous cell carcinoma. These oral cavity squamous cell carcinomas were HPV-negative and locally advanced. Blood cells were analyzed directly, without culture or expansion. The assay was immunoSEQ multiplex PCR, and TCRdb's table has in-frame clones only and misses some. The repertoire has 15,000 or so clones, about 60% of them found once; the top ten carry 2% to 2.5%. Overall study findings and caveats: PBMC Gini-index clonality exceeded responders' in non-responders post-nivolumab.

This clone has a single count. Antigen unknown. The source is a person aged 35-80 years with oral cavity squamous cell carcinoma. The sequences come from PBMCs, collected before nivolumab (anti-PD-1) treatment.

For the CDR3, the DNA is TGTGCCAGCAGTGAAGCGCGGGAGGGCTATGGCTACACCTTC. Protein sequence: CASSEAREGYGYTF. The chain carries TRBV6-1 and TRBJ1-2; D is ambiguous. There are 14 residues in the CDR3. The V end was cut by 0 bases, the J end by 4 bases, with 9 bases between. Germline V gene sequence: CDR1 MNHNS, CDR2 SASEGT.